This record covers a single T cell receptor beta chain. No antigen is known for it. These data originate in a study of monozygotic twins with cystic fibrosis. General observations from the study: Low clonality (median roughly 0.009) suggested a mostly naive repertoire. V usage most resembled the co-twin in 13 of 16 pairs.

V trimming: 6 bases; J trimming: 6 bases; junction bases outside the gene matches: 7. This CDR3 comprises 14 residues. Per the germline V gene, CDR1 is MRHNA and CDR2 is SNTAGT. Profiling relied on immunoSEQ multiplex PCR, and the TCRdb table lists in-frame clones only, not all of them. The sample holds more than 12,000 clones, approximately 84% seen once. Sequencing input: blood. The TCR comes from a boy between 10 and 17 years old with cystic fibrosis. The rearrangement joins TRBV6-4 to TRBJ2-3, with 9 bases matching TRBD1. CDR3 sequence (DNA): TGTGCCAGCAGACCTCGACAGGGGGGCGATACGCAGTATTTT. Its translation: CASRPRQGGDTQYF.